This T cell receptor (beta chain) emerged from a study of blood T cell repertoires in COVID-19. For the study at large: The cDNA or gDNA used as material had been derived from T cells, B-cell-depleted T cells, or PBMCs.

Recruits, aged roughly 18 to 95 years, lived in 25 or so US areas. Participant-given clinical history determined each cohort assignment. Authors' analysis steps: By means of reference gene primer amplification, nucleated cell counts were estimated. Sequenced by immunoSEQ multiplex PCR; TCRdb stores in-frame clones only, minus some. That table supplies the V and J calls and clone size; D and trimming were determined from the DNA. The repertoire consists of 250,000 to 300,000 clones, with 88% occurring once and the leading ten covering 0.75% to 1%. This receptor was taken from a woman in her 30s who had recovered from COVID-19. The sequenced material came from PBMCs or T cells enriched from blood (not recorded which).

CDR3 residues: CSASRAVGGDPGNQPQHF. The CDR3 coding sequence is TGCAGTGCTAGTCGAGCCGTAGGAGGGGACCCTGGCAATCAGCCCCAGCATTTT. V usage is TRBV20-1 and J usage is TRBJ1-5, with a possible D match to TRBD1 (5 bases). This CDR3 has 18 amino acids. Germline V gene sequence: CDR1 DFQATT, CDR2 SNEGSKA (reference sequence). V was clipped by 3 bases and J by 2 bases, with 23 bases between them.